The rows below give T cell receptor beta chains drawn from one sample of a study of blood T cell repertoires in COVID-19. The method was immunoSEQ multiplex PCR; TCRdb's version includes in-frame clones alone and lacks a portion of them. This sample has some 150,000 clones; around 92% occur once, and the top ten carry approximately 2.9%. Sequenced material: peripheral blood. The receptors derive from a man aged 55 to 69 with acute or convalescent COVID-19. Both conserved end residues are part of each CDR3. The order of the fields is D gene, clone size, J gene, V gene, CDR3 DNA, CDR3 protein. The D gene is left open where the match is weak. A clone size is listed for some rows: how often the clone was seen (once, few, many), or a class if it is expanded.

d_call: TRBD1; clone_size: -; j_call: TRBJ2-7; v_call: TRBV7-8; cdr3_nt: TGTGCCAGCAGCTTAGAGGACAGGGGGCTCCACGAGCAGTACTTC; cdr3_aa: CASSLEDRGLHEQYF
d_call: -; clone_size: -; j_call: TRBJ1-3; v_call: TRBV5-1; cdr3_nt: TGCGCCAGCAGCTTGGAGTCAGGTGGAAACACCATATATTTT; cdr3_aa: CASSLESGGNTIYF
d_call: -; clone_size: once; j_call: TRBJ2-1; v_call: TRBV30; cdr3_nt: TGTGCCTGGATGAGGGAAAGTTCAGAGCAGTTCTTC; cdr3_aa: CAWMRESSEQFF
d_call: -; clone_size: -; j_call: TRBJ2-3; v_call: TRBV9; cdr3_nt: TGTGCCAGCAGCGTAGAGGGAGTAACAGATACGCAGTATTTT; cdr3_aa: CASSVEGVTDTQYF
d_call: TRBD1; clone_size: -; j_call: TRBJ2-7; v_call: TRBV7-9; cdr3_nt: TGTGCCAGCAGCGGGGACAGGGTCTTTGAAGAGCAGTACTTC; cdr3_aa: CASSGDRVFEEQYF
d_call: -; clone_size: once; j_call: TRBJ1-2; v_call: TRBV5-8; cdr3_nt: TGTGCCAGCAGCCAGGTTGACGGACTGGGGTATGGCTACACCTTC; cdr3_aa: CASSQVDGLGYGYTF
d_call: -; clone_size: -; j_call: TRBJ2-3; v_call: TRBV3-1/TRBV3-2; cdr3_nt: TGTGCCAGCAGCCAAGAACAGAAGCGCACAGATACGCAGTATTTT; cdr3_aa: CASSQEQKRTDTQYF
d_call: -; clone_size: -; j_call: TRBJ1-5; v_call: TRBV30; cdr3_nt: TGTGCCTGGGGACAAAGCAATCAGCCCCAGCATTTT; cdr3_aa: CAWGQSNQPQHF
d_call: -; clone_size: few; j_call: TRBJ1-5; v_call: TRBV10-2; cdr3_nt: TGCGCCAGCAGTGAGGGAAGCGAAGTCCCCCAGCATTTT; cdr3_aa: CASSEGSEVPQHF
d_call: TRBD1; clone_size: -; j_call: TRBJ1-3; v_call: TRBV7-8; cdr3_nt: TGTGCCAGCAGCTTAGAAAGGGCCCCCCTACGAGGGACAGGTGGAAACACCATATATTTT; cdr3_aa: CASSLERAPLRGTGGNTIYF
d_call: TRBD2; clone_size: -; j_call: TRBJ2-7; v_call: TRBV24-1; cdr3_nt: TGTGCCACCAGTGATTTTTTAAGGGCCGGGAGGGGTAGGGACGAGCAGTACTTC; cdr3_aa: CATSDFLRAGRGRDEQYF
d_call: TRBD2; clone_size: -; j_call: TRBJ2-3; v_call: TRBV4-1; cdr3_nt: TGCGCCAGCAGCCCACAGCGGGGGGGCACAGATACGCAGTATTTT; cdr3_aa: CASSPQRGGTDTQYF
d_call: -; clone_size: -; j_call: TRBJ2-3; v_call: TRBV29-1; cdr3_nt: TGCAGCGTTGACCGGAGAGATACGCAGTATTTT; cdr3_aa: CSVDRRDTQYF
d_call: TRBD1; clone_size: -; j_call: TRBJ1-6; v_call: TRBV2; cdr3_nt: TGTGCCAGCAGAGGACAGGGGCGAGATAATTCACCCCTCCACTTT; cdr3_aa: CASRGQGRDNSPLHF
d_call: TRBD1; clone_size: -; j_call: TRBJ1-2; v_call: TRBV29-1; cdr3_nt: TGCAGCGTTGAAGATAGGCAGGGGGCCTTCTATGGCTACACCTTC; cdr3_aa: CSVEDRQGAFYGYTF
d_call: -; clone_size: -; j_call: TRBJ1-6; v_call: TRBV4-3; cdr3_nt: TGCGCCAGCAGCCGAAACAGGGATGGTAATTCACCCCTCCACTTT; cdr3_aa: CASSRNRDGNSPLHF
d_call: TRBD1; clone_size: -; j_call: TRBJ2-7; v_call: TRBV27; cdr3_nt: TGTGCCAGCAGTTTGGACAGGGCTAGGCACGAGCAGTACTTC; cdr3_aa: CASSLDRARHEQYF
d_call: TRBD1; clone_size: -; j_call: TRBJ1-5; v_call: TRBV6-5; cdr3_nt: TGTGCCAGCACGACAAGACGGACAGGGAATCAGCCCCAGCATTTT; cdr3_aa: CASTTRRTGNQPQHF
d_call: -; clone_size: -; j_call: TRBJ1-1; v_call: TRBV7-9; cdr3_nt: TGTGCCAGCGCGTACATGAACACTGAAGCTTTCTTT; cdr3_aa: CASAYMNTEAFF
d_call: TRBD1; clone_size: -; j_call: TRBJ1-1; v_call: TRBV29-1; cdr3_nt: TGCAGCGTTGAATTAGACAGGGCCAACACTGAAGCTTTCTTT; cdr3_aa: CSVELDRANTEAFF
d_call: -; clone_size: -; j_call: TRBJ1-1; v_call: TRBV18; cdr3_nt: TGTGCCAGCTCACCACTCTCGGTGAACACTGAAGCTTTCTTT; cdr3_aa: CASSPLSVNTEAFF
d_call: -; clone_size: -; j_call: TRBJ1-2; v_call: TRBV19; cdr3_nt: TGTGCCAGTTATCGGGGAGAGGGTGGCTACACCTTC; cdr3_aa: CASYRGEGGYTF
d_call: -; clone_size: -; j_call: TRBJ1-4; v_call: TRBV11-3; cdr3_nt: TGTGCCAGCAGTTTTATGCAACGGGATACTAATGAAAAACTGTTTTTT; cdr3_aa: CASSFMQRDTNEKLFF
d_call: TRBD1; clone_size: -; j_call: TRBJ1-2; v_call: TRBV27; cdr3_nt: TGTGCCAGCAGTTTTCTGGGACAGGGGGCGGATGGCTACACCTTC; cdr3_aa: CASSFLGQGADGYTF
d_call: -; clone_size: -; j_call: TRBJ2-7; v_call: TRBV13; cdr3_nt: TGTGCCAGCAGCCTGGGCGGGGAAAGCTCCTACGAGCAGTACTTC; cdr3_aa: CASSLGGESSYEQYF